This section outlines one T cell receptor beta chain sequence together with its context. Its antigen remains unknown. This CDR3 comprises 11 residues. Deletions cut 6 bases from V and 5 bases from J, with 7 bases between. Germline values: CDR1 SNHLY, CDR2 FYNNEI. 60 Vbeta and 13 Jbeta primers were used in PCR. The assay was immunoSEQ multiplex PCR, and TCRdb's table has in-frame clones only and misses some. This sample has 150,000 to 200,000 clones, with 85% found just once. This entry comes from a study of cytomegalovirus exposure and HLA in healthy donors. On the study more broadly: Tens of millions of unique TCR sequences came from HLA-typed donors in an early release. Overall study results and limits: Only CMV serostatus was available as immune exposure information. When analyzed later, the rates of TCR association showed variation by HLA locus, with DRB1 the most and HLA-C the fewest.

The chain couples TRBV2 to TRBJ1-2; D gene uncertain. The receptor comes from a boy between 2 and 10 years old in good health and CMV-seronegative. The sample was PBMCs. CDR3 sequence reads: CASRLEYGYTF. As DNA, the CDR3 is TGTGCCAGCAGGCTAGAGTATGGCTACACCTTC.